The source of this TCR delta chain is a study of Vδ1+ human thymocytes. For this clone: What it binds is unknown. The sample carries other DNA sequences with the same CDR3.

The template was reverse-transcribed extracted RNA. The CDR3 regions were amplified by multiplex PCR from V-gene primers to a constant-region primer. TCRdb reran clone calling via CATT on the multiplex PCR reads. This sample has tens of thousands of delta-chain clones; roughly 29% occur once, and the top ten carry 1.5% to 2%. Germline V gene data show CDR1 as TSWWSYY and CDR2 as QGS. J lost 4 bases, V lost 1 base, and 25 bases had no gene match. This CDR3 region has 22 residues. The sorted cells were CD3+ Vdelta1+ Vdelta2- thymocytes from alphabeta-depleted thymus. Purity of the sorted Vdelta1+ thymocytes ranged from about 97% to 99.6%. General study results and limits: Highly polyclonal TRG and TRD repertoires with Gaussian CDR3 length distributions appeared in thymus. The authors advised highly purified populations and single-cell validation. Thymic delta-chain repertoires held 20% to 25% Vdelta2 sequences and few Vdelta3, despite high sort purity.

The sequenced sample was Vdelta1+ gamma-delta thymocytes from the thymus. The subset is: FACS-sorted CD3+ TCRalphabeta- TCRVdelta1+ TCRVdelta2- thymocytes. J is TRDJ1 and V is TRDV1; 9 positions agree with TRDD3. The source is a boy under three years old who had congenital heart surgery. The CDR3, as DNA: TGTGCTCTTGGGGAACGACTCCGGGAAGAATCTGGGGGATCTAGGGCGATCGATAAACTCATCTTT. This sequence encodes CALGERLREESGGSRAIDKLIF.